Listed below are T cell receptor beta chains from one sample, sequenced in a study of blood T cell repertoires in COVID-19. Some clones are missing from TCRdb's copy, which holds only in-frame ones; the method was immunoSEQ multiplex PCR. This table holds roughly 250,000 clones, about nine tenths found once. Sequenced sample: peripheral blood. Receptors were obtained from a man younger than 40 with COVID-19, enrolled during active disease. Both conserved end residues are trimmed from each CDR3. The order of the fields is J gene, clone size, V gene, CDR3 protein. A row's size may be missing; if present it is once, few, many or a size class.

j_call: TRBJ1-2; clone_size: .; v_call: TRBV5-1; cdr3_aa: ASNPQVGADYGYT
j_call: TRBJ2-7; clone_size: .; v_call: TRBV18; cdr3_aa: ASSPTSGGVYEQY
j_call: TRBJ1-2; clone_size: once; v_call: TRBV4-2; cdr3_aa: ASSPPDQGARHQYGGYT
j_call: TRBJ2-1; clone_size: .; v_call: TRBV11-2; cdr3_aa: ASSLSDRAYNEQF
j_call: TRBJ2-7; clone_size: .; v_call: TRBV25-1; cdr3_aa: ASSPRVGTSDEQY
j_call: TRBJ1-4; clone_size: .; v_call: TRBV11-2; cdr3_aa: ASSFPGQGASEKLF
j_call: TRBJ2-1; clone_size: .; v_call: TRBV6-1; cdr3_aa: ASSESPGGHSNNEQF
j_call: TRBJ2-7; clone_size: .; v_call: TRBV12-5; cdr3_aa: ASGLGQGSYEQY
j_call: TRBJ2-4; clone_size: .; v_call: TRBV11-2; cdr3_aa: ASSPTTGGDIQY
j_call: TRBJ2-2; clone_size: .; v_call: TRBV12-3/TRBV12-4; cdr3_aa: ASTKGGSGELF
j_call: TRBJ2-3; clone_size: .; v_call: TRBV2; cdr3_aa: ASDRLAATDTQY
j_call: TRBJ1-1; clone_size: .; v_call: TRBV6-5; cdr3_aa: ASKDRIYTEAF
j_call: TRBJ2-5; clone_size: once; v_call: TRBV4-1; cdr3_aa: ASSQDVGSRGPGTQY
j_call: TRBJ1-1; clone_size: .; v_call: TRBV9; cdr3_aa: ASSVTFGNTEAF
j_call: TRBJ1-6; clone_size: .; v_call: TRBV2; cdr3_aa: ASSERQGNSPLH
j_call: TRBJ2-1; clone_size: .; v_call: TRBV11-2; cdr3_aa: ASSRDLAGGFNEQF
j_call: TRBJ1-2; clone_size: .; v_call: TRBV30; cdr3_aa: ALYGQGKNGYT
j_call: TRBJ2-3; clone_size: .; v_call: TRBV11-2; cdr3_aa: ASSSYEVSTDTQY
j_call: TRBJ2-7; clone_size: .; v_call: TRBV30; cdr3_aa: AWSSRGAYEQY
j_call: TRBJ2-7; clone_size: .; v_call: TRBV5-1; cdr3_aa: ASSLSGSGPYEQY
j_call: TRBJ1-4; clone_size: .; v_call: TRBV6-5; cdr3_aa: ASSSTGQNEKLF
j_call: TRBJ2-6; clone_size: .; v_call: TRBV6-1; cdr3_aa: ASSAGTSSSGANVLT
j_call: TRBJ1-6; clone_size: .; v_call: TRBV5-1; cdr3_aa: ASSQGKDSPLH